This T cell receptor (beta chain) was identified during a study of shared clonotypes between healthy human individuals. On the study more broadly: Three plates each covered CD4 naive and memory; CD8 naive two, CD8 memory one. Study-wide findings and caveats: The study generally estimated greater richness for naive than memory subsets.

This clone was seen a handful of times. Its antigen is unknown. Distinct nucleotide sequences in the sample also encode this CDR3. Authors' processing steps: ImmunoSEQ yielded junction-only sequences lacking quality scores, so filtering differed. Assay: immunoSEQ multiplex PCR; the TCRdb copy retains only in-frame clones and omits some. V and J calls and clone size are as listed in that table; D and trimming were resolved from the DNA. The table shows approximately 2,000,000 clones, with around 93% occurring only once. The CDR3 is 14 amino acids. V was pared by 3 bases and J by 5 bases, with 13 bases between. The germline CDR1 and CDR2 sequences are LNHDA and SQIVND (reference sequence).

This receptor was obtained from a man younger than 35 in good health. Some clones in this sample may be carry-over from other donors' samples. What was sequenced was naive CD4+ T cells from PBMCs. Subset here: CD45RA+ positively selected. The rearrangement links TRBV19 to TRBJ2-5; D is possibly TRBD2 (7 bases). The CDR3 loop is CASSIGGRGETQYF. The CDR3 DNA sequence: TGTGCCAGTAGTATTGGAGGGAGGGGGGAGACCCAGTACTTC.